This T cell receptor (beta chain) emerged from a study of cytomegalovirus exposure and HLA in healthy donors. Looking at the study overall: From 150 million to 200 million T cells, an earlier analysis saw approximately 110 million unique TCR beta sequences. Overall study findings and caveats: Association of a missense DCLRE1C variant with TCR beta V- and J-gene trimming was reported in a later analysis. HLA-A and HLA-B allele assignments for most subjects were reportedly predicted accurately using TCR beta sequences.

The PCR was carried out with 60 Vbeta primers and 13 Jbeta primers. Generated by immunoSEQ multiplex PCR, the TCRdb table keeps only in-frame clones and is missing some. Of under 200,000 clones in the sample, about 85% were seen once. In germline, CDR1 is SGHDT, CDR2 YYEEEE. The V end lost 0 bases, the J end lost 5 bases, and 11 bases lay between the germline ends. The CDR3 extends over 14 amino acids. To note about this clone: Its specificity is not known.

V is TRBV5-6 and J is TRBJ2-5; D perhaps matches TRBD1 (5 bases). The sequenced sample was PBMCs. The receptor was isolated from a young man in good health and CMV-seronegative. The CDR3 is CASSLGQPSETQYF. CDR3 in DNA: TGTGCCAGCAGCTTGGGACAGCCCTCTGAGACCCAGTACTTC.